Each of the 30 T cell receptor beta chains below was sequenced from the same sample in a study of shared clonotypes between healthy human individuals. Assay used: immunoSEQ multiplex PCR; TCRdb lists only in-frame clones, some missing. The sample lists some 500,000 clones, almost 97% occurring once. Sequencing used naive CD4+ T cells sorted from blood. Subset reported: CD45RA+ positively selected. The receptors originated from a woman aged 30 to 39 in good health.

The chain has TRBV5-1 and TRBJ2-3; no firm D call. V was trimmed by 0 bases and J by 4 bases, leaving 9 bases between them. CDR1 SGHRS and CDR2 YFSETQ come from the germline V gene. This CDR3 is built from 14 residues. CDR3 sequence (DNA): TGCGCCAGCAGCTTGGTTGCCGGGCCAGATACGCAGTATTTT. It translates to CASSLVAGPDTQYF.

The rearrangement uses TRBV7-6 and TRBJ2-3, with D hard to call. CDR3 length: 14 amino acids. In germline, CDR1 is SGHVS, CDR2 FNYEAQ. V dropped 0 bases and J dropped 2 bases, with 6 bases sitting between them. The CDR3 loop is CASSLAPITDTQYF. Written as DNA, the CDR3 is TGTGCCAGCAGCTTAGCGCCCATCACAGATACGCAGTATTTT.

The chain carries TRBV5-1 and TRBJ1-3; D is unclear. V gave up 0 bases and J gave up 0 bases, with 13 bases separating them. This CDR3 has 17 residues. Germline-derived CDR1 and CDR2 are SGHRS and YFSETQ. CDR3 sequence (DNA): TGCGCCAGCAGCTTGGCCGGGTCAGGCTTCTCTGGAAACACCATATATTTT. This codes for CASSLAGSGFSGNTIYF.

This chain uses TRBV6-5 with TRBJ2-7, with TRBD1 matching over 8 bases. This CDR3 spans 14 amino acids. J lost 5 bases, V lost 6 bases, and 9 bases had no gene match. CDR1 MNHEY and CDR2 SVGAGI come from the germline V gene. The CDR3 DNA follows: TGTGCCAGCAGCAACGGGGACAGGCTTCACGAGCAGTACTTC. Amino acid sequence: CASSNGDRLHEQYF.

The chain employs TRBV28 and TRBJ2-5; D might be TRBD1 (6 bases). Germline V CDR1 and CDR2: MDHEN, SYDVKM. The CDR3 is made up of 14 amino acids. Trimming removed 6 bases at V and 5 bases at J, with 16 bases between. For the CDR3, the DNA is TGTGCCAGCAGCATACAGGGAAAAAGGGAGACCCAGTACTTC. Translation gives CASSIQGKRETQYF.

The rearrangement joins TRBV10-3 to TRBJ1-1; D is unclear. This CDR3 contains 13 residues. Trimming left V 3 bases short and J 6 bases short, with 11 bases between. The germline CDR1 and CDR2 sequences are ENHRY and SYGVKD. The CDR3 sequence: CAISEEPGAEAFF. The CDR3 DNA sequence: TGTGCCATCAGTGAAGAGCCCGGGGCTGAAGCTTTCTTT.

The chain employs TRBV29-1 and TRBJ2-2; 8 nucleotides line up with TRBD1. The junction had 5 bases not matched to a gene; V was cut back by 5 bases and J by 0 bases. The germline V gene has CDR1 SQVTM and CDR2 ANQGSEA. This CDR3 comprises 15 residues. This CDR3 is CSVIPGGSNTGELFF. The CDR3, as DNA: TGCAGCGTTATACCAGGGGGCTCGAACACCGGGGAGCTGTTTTTT.

The chain couples TRBV10-1 to TRBJ2-5; 9 bases fit TRBD1. Germline CDR1 WNHNN, CDR2 SYGVQD (reference sequence). CDR3 length: 14 residues. J gave up 4 bases and V 4 bases, and 4 bases lay outside the gene matches. CDR3 loop: CASSGDRVGETQYF. The CDR3 nucleotides read TGCGCCAGCAGTGGGGACAGGGTAGGAGAGACCCAGTACTTC.

The chain joins TRBV4-1 to TRBJ2-7, with a tentative D call TRBD2 (6 bases). The CDR3 runs to 16 residues. Germline V gives CDR1 MGHRA, CDR2 YSYEKL. Trimming left V 4 bases short and J 2 bases short, with 18 bases between. The CDR3 spells CASSLDLSGAPYEQYF. In DNA form, the CDR3 reads TGCGCCAGCAGCCTTGACTTGTCGGGAGCCCCCTACGAGCAGTACTTC.

This chain connects TRBV11-2 to TRBJ2-1; TRBD2 might be the D (6 bases). Between the trimmed V and J ends, which lost 4 bases and 6 bases, there was a span of 16 bases. The CDR3 is 15 amino acids. CDR1 is SGHAT, CDR2 FQNNGV, per germline. CDR3 sequence reads: CASSSDRGGGNEQFF. CDR3 bases: TGTGCCAGCAGCTCAGACCGGGGAGGCGGCAATGAGCAGTTCTTC. Full variable domain (rest looked up from reference TRBV11-2 and TRBJ2-1): EAGVAQSPRYKIIEKRQSVAFWCNPISGHATLYWYQQILGQGPKLLIQFQNNGVVDDSQLPKDRFSAERLKGVDSTLKIQPAKLEDSAVYLCASSSDRGGGNEQFFGPGTRLTVL.

The chain employs TRBV9 and TRBJ2-1, with 7 positions matching TRBD2. The trim removed 4 bases at V and 1 base at J, leaving 8 bases unmatched. Germline CDR1 and CDR2: SGDLS and YYNGEE. The CDR3 is 16 amino acids. The CDR3 DNA follows: TGTGCCAGCAGCTTAAGCGGGACTCCTTCCTACAATGAGCAGTTCTTC. It encodes CASSLSGTPSYNEQFF. The whole variable domain, filled in from reference TRBV9 and TRBJ2-1, reads DSGVTQTPKHLITATGQRVTLRCSPRSGDLSVYWYQQSLDQGLQFLIQYYNGEERAKGNILERFSAQQFPDLHSELNLSSLELGDSALYFCASSLSGTPSYNEQFFGPGTRLTVL.

The sample holds one count of this clone. The J gene is TRBJ2-3, the V gene TRBV7-8, with D maybe TRBD2 (6 bases). CDR1 SGHVS and CDR2 FQNEAQ come from the germline V gene. Trimming took off 7 bases at V and 2 bases at J, with 37 bases between the two ends. The CDR3 is 22 residues long. The CDR3 DNA sequence: TGTGCCAGCACCATCAGGTCTAGCGCTCCAAGACAGACCCCATACCCCACAGATACGCAGTATTTT. It codes for CASTIRSSAPRQTPYPTDTQYF.

The chain employs TRBV7-8 and TRBJ1-5, with D perhaps matching TRBD1 (5 bases). The CDR3 spans 15 residues. Germline values: CDR1 SGHVS, CDR2 FQNEAQ. Trimming left V 1 base short and J 6 bases short, with 13 bases between. CDR3 DNA: TGTGCCAGCAGCTTAGTGGGGGGGATTGGTCAGCCCCAGCATTTT. It encodes CASSLVGGIGQPQHF.

CDR3 loop: CASSDGGLRIRPQHF. The CDR3 DNA reads TGTGCCAGCAGTGATGGGGGTCTCCGAATCCGGCCCCAGCATTTT. The chain recombines TRBV6-1 with TRBJ1-5, with D possibly matching TRBD1 (5 bases). There are 15 residues in the CDR3. Trimming left V 3 bases short and J 9 bases short, with 18 bases between. The germline gives CDR1 MNHNS, CDR2 SASEGT.

The chain employs TRBV2 and TRBJ1-5, with D perhaps matching TRBD1 (6 bases). The CDR3 is 15 amino acids. With 4 bases removed from V and 5 bases from J, the gap between germline ends came to 15 bases. Germline CDR1 SNHLY, CDR2 FYNNEI. This chain's CDR3 is CASSGPLGGDQPQHF. CDR3 sequence (DNA): TGTGCCAGCAGTGGCCCCCTTGGGGGCGATCAGCCCCAGCATTTT.

The J gene is TRBJ1-5, the V gene TRBV18; D might be TRBD1 (5 bases). Germline V gene sequence: CDR1 KGHSH, CDR2 LQKENI. V gave up 4 bases and J gave up 6 bases, with 16 bases separating them. The CDR3 is made up of 15 amino acids. CDR3 sequence: CASSQAGGAAQPQHF. In DNA, the CDR3 is TGTGCCAGCTCACAAGCGGGTGGGGCGGCTCAGCCCCAGCATTTT.

The gene calls are TRBV11-2 and TRBJ1-2; maybe TRBD1 (6 bases). V lost 5 bases and J lost 0, with 16 bases in between. Germline V lookup: CDR1 SGHAT, CDR2 FQNNGV. The CDR3 length is 16 residues. CDR3 amino acids: CASSKPGRGANYGYTF. The CDR3 region has the DNA TGTGCCAGCAGCAAACCGGGCAGGGGAGCTAACTATGGCTACACCTTC.

V gene TRBV7-2 combines with J gene TRBJ2-1, with 7 bases matching TRBD2. This CDR3 is built from 15 residues. With V trimmed by 10 bases and J by 4 bases, 13 bases remained unmatched. The germline gives CDR1 SGHTA, CDR2 FQGNSA. CDR3 sequence: CATTLNPGLYNEQFF. CDR3 nucleotides: TGTGCCACCACGCTCAACCCGGGACTATACAATGAGCAGTTCTTC.

This chain uses TRBV15 with TRBJ1-2; 8 nucleotides match TRBD1. CDR1 and CDR2 (germline): LNHNV, YYDKDF (reference sequence). The length of the CDR3 is 16 residues. J gave up 0 bases and V 4 bases, and 7 bases lay outside the gene matches. Here the CDR3 DNA reads TGTGCCACCAGCAACCGGGACAGGAGAGCTAACTATGGCTACACCTTC. This gives the protein CATSNRDRRANYGYTF.

Concerning this clone: This same CDR3 is encoded by further DNA sequences in the sample. The CDR3: CASSSNEQFF. As DNA, the CDR3 is TGTGCCAGCAGCTCTAATGAGCAGTTCTTC. This chain joins TRBV11-2 and TRBJ2-1; D is ambiguous. The V end was cut by 4 bases, the J end by 7 bases, with 2 bases between. This CDR3 contains 10 residues. Per germline, CDR1 SGHAT and CDR2 FQNNGV. Full variable domain (missing parts from reference TRBV11-2 and TRBJ2-1): EAGVAQSPRYKIIEKRQSVAFWCNPISGHATLYWYQQILGQGPKLLIQFQNNGVVDDSQLPKDRFSAERLKGVDSTLKIQPAKLEDSAVYLCASSSNEQFFGPGTRLTVL.

The V call is TRBV15, the J call TRBJ2-3, with a tentative D call TRBD2 (5 bases). Germline CDR1 is LNHNV and CDR2 is YYDKDF (reference sequence). The CDR3 is 17 residues long. The V gene lost 4 bases and the J gene lost 1 base, with 18 bases spanning the gap. DNA for the CDR3: TGTGCCACCAGCACGGACTGGACCCAAGCGGGCACAGATACGCAGTATTTT. Its translation is CATSTDWTQAGTDTQYF.

The V and J genes are TRBV6-1 and TRBJ2-1, with 8 positions matching TRBD1. The germline V gene encodes CDR1 MNHNS and CDR2 SASEGT. V trimming: 4 bases; J trimming: 6 bases; junction bases outside the gene matches: 11. This CDR3 has 16 amino acids. The CDR3 DNA reads as TGTGCCAGCAGTGGAATCCACCGGGACAGGATCAATGAGCAGTTCTTC. This encodes CASSGIHRDRINEQFF.

This clone was counted a single time. DNA for the CDR3: TGTGCCAGCAGTATAGTTTTCCCTAGCGGGAGAAGCGAGCAGTACTTC. Protein: CASSIVFPSGRSEQYF. The J gene is TRBJ2-7, the V gene TRBV27; TRBD2 agrees at 10 bases. The V segment lost 5 bases and the J segment 6 bases; nucleotides outside the gene matches: 13. CDR1 is MNHEY and CDR2 is SMNVEV in the germline V gene (reference sequence). There are 16 residues in the CDR3.

With respect to this clone: This CDR3 is also generated by other DNA sequences in the sample. J is TRBJ2-7 and V is TRBV7-9, with TRBD1 identical over 7 bases. This CDR3 contains 14 residues. Germline CDR1 SEHNR, CDR2 FQNEAQ (reference sequence). With 1 base clipped from V and 3 bases from J, the junction kept 3 bases outside the gene matches. In nucleotides, the CDR3 is TGTGCCAGCAGCTTAGACAGGGGAAGCTACGAGCAGTACTTC. This encodes CASSLDRGSYEQYF. The full variable domain, with the rest looked up from reference TRBV7-9 and TRBJ2-7, is DTGVSQNPRHKITKRGQNVTFRCDPISEHNRLYWYRQTLGQGPEFLTYFQNEAQLEKSRLLSDRFSAERPKGSFSTLEIQRTEQGDSAMYLCASSLDRGSYEQYFGPGTRLTVT.

The chain is built from TRBV29-1 and TRBJ1-4, with D possibly being TRBD1 (6 bases). Germline-derived CDR1 and CDR2 are SQVTM and ANQGSEA. The CDR3 contains 13 residues. The V gene lost 6 bases and the J gene lost 8 bases, with 16 bases spanning the gap. Here the CDR3 DNA reads TGCAGCGTCGGGGCACCAGGGGACGAAAAACTGTTTTTT. The encoded protein is CSVGAPGDEKLFF.

The V and J genes are TRBV19 and TRBJ1-2; D ambiguous. The CDR3 spans 11 residues. The ends were cut back, 7 bases at V and 8 bases at J, with 11 bases in the middle. CDR1 is LNHDA, CDR2 SQIVND, per germline (reference sequence). The CDR3 DNA follows: TGTGCCAGTAACTCGCAGAGGGGCTACACCTTC. This codes for CASNSQRGYTF.

This chain links TRBV6-1 with TRBJ2-7; D is possibly TRBD1 or TRBD2 (5 bases each). V lost 0 bases and J lost 3, with 12 bases in between. Germline V lookup: CDR1 MNHNS, CDR2 SASEGT. The CDR3 length is 15 residues. The CDR3 loop reads CASSEAPSGRYEQYF. In DNA, the CDR3 is TGTGCCAGCAGTGAAGCGCCTTCGGGGCGCTACGAGCAGTACTTC.

The genes are TRBV19 and TRBJ1-5; D remains ambiguous. The CDR3 has 13 amino acids. Germline CDR1 is LNHDA and CDR2 is SQIVND (reference sequence). V was trimmed by 3 bases and J by 9 bases, leaving 12 bases between them. The CDR3 sequence is CASSMTRARPQHF. CDR3 DNA: TGTGCCAGTAGTATGACCCGAGCGAGGCCCCAGCATTTT. Using reference TRBV19 and TRBJ1-5 for the parts outside the CDR3, the full variable domain is DGGITQSPKYLFRKEGQNVTLSCEQNLNHDAMYWYRQDPGQGLRLIYYSQIVNDFQKGDIAEGYSVSREKKESFPLTVTSAQKNPTAFYLCASSMTRARPQHFGDGTRLSIL.

V is TRBV5-5 and J is TRBJ2-5; perhaps TRBD2 as D (5 bases). The V and J ends lost 4 bases and 10 bases respectively, with 17 bases between them. Germline V gives CDR1 SGHKS, CDR2 YYEKEE (reference sequence). This CDR3 region has 13 residues. CDR3 sequence (DNA): TGTGCCAGCAGCACCTTGGGGATGCGGGTCCAGTACTTC. Translated, it gives CASSTLGMRVQYF.

The J gene is TRBJ1-4, the V gene TRBV25-1, with 9 bases matching TRBD1. The CDR3 extends over 16 amino acids. V lost 5 bases to trimming and J lost 4 bases; unmatched junction nucleotides: 8. Germline values: CDR1 MGHDK, CDR2 SYGVNS. The CDR3 DNA follows: TGTGCCAGCAGTCCCGGGACAGGGTACGGTAATGAAAAACTGTTTTTT. Its translation is CASSPGTGYGNEKLFF.